This passage covers 20 T cell receptor beta chains from one sample sequenced in a study of tumor and adjacent non-tumor tissue in lung cancer. No cell sorting was done before RNA was extracted from the tissue. Three rounds of nested PCR, following a modified ARM-PCR protocol, produced the TCRbeta library. Each CDR3 protein gets one entry after TCRdb re-called the multiplex PCR reads with MiXCR. The sample lists 200,000 or so distinct CDR3 sequences, 71% occurring once. Sequencing was done on a sample of lung tumor tissue. These receptors all come from a man in his sixties with non-small cell lung cancer.

For this clonotype: Its ends do not fully match the called genes, so a read error is possible. The CDR3: CSASTGHGAGETQYF. The CDR3 bases are TGCAGTGCTAGTACGGGACATGGGGCGGGAGAGACCCAATACTTC. This sequence joins TRBV20-1 and TRBJ2-5, with D tentatively TRBD2 (7 bases). This CDR3 comprises 15 residues. Germline V CDR1 and CDR2: DFQATT, SNEGSKA (reference sequence).

As to this clonotype: Its ends do not fully match the called genes, so a read error is possible. The rearrangement uses TRBV20-1 and TRBJ1-4, with D perhaps matching TRBD1 (6 bases). The germline gives CDR1 DFQATT, CDR2 SNEGSKA (reference sequence). This CDR3 is 14 amino acids long. CDR3 loop: CSARGGAENEKLLF. CDR3 bases: TGCAGTGCTAGGGGGGGGGCGGAGAATGAAAAACTGCTTTTT.

On this clonotype: This may be a read error, as it is one base from a much larger clone. Because it lacks the conserved phenylalanine or tryptophan at the end, this CDR3 is likely a read error. The V and J genes are TRBV12-3 or TRBV12-4 and TRBJ2-5; D call uncertain. Trimming shortened V by 1 base and J by 1 base, and 10 bases separated the two germline ends. This CDR3 comprises 15 residues. In DNA, the CDR3 is TGTGCCAGCAGTTTAGGGGCGCTGGCCCAAGAGACCCAGTACGTC. Translating it yields CASSLGALAQETQYV.

Comment on this clonotype: Without the conserved terminal phenylalanine or tryptophan, this CDR3 likely stems from a read error. The chain combines TRBV6-6 with TRBJ2-1; maybe TRBD1 (5 bases). Germline CDR1 is MNHNY and CDR2 is SVGAGI (reference sequence). The ends were cut back, 7 bases at V and 6 bases at J, with 19 bases in the middle. CDR3 size: 15 residues. CDR3 nucleotide sequence: TGTGCCAGCACCGTTCGGCAGGGATGGGGCAATGAGCAGTTCCTC. Translation gives CASTVRQGWGNEQFL.

To note about this clonotype: A junction boundary mismatches the germline segment, possibly from a read error. The chain uses TRBV6-2 or TRBV6-3 and TRBJ2-2, with 7 nucleotides matching TRBD2. Germline loops: CDR1 MNHEY, CDR2 SVGEGT. CDR3 size: 15 residues. The chain's CDR3 is CATDSGTSESGEMFF. The CDR3 DNA reads TGTGCCACCGATTCGGGAACTAGCGAGTCCGGGGAGATGTTTTTT.

Remarks on this clonotype: As the CDR3 is not closed by the conserved phenylalanine or tryptophan, this likely results from a read error. The chain recombines TRBV5-4 with TRBJ2-3; D gene ambiguous. Germline V gene data show CDR1 as SGHNT and CDR2 as YYREEE (reference sequence). The CDR3 is 13 residues long. The CDR3 loop is CASSLDHTDTQYL. CDR3 in DNA: TGTGCCAGCAGCTTGGACCACACAGATACTCAGTATTTA.

The J gene is TRBJ2-3, the V gene TRBV6-1; 7 nucleotides align to TRBD1. The CDR3 consists of 14 residues. Germline CDR1 reads MNHNS; CDR2 reads SASEGT. Trimming took 4 bases from V and 9 from J; bases not matched to a gene: 10. DNA of the CDR3: TGTGCCAGCAGTGTGACAGGGTTTTGGAAAACGCAGTATTTT. Translation gives CASSVTGFWKTQYF.

This clonotype was observed a handful of times. The chain carries TRBV5-6 and TRBJ2-7; D may be TRBD1 (6 bases). Deletions cut 0 bases from V and 0 bases from J, with 7 bases between. CDR1 and CDR2 from the germline V gene are SGHDT and YYEEEE. This CDR3 contains 14 residues. The CDR3 sequence: CASSLGQASYEQYF. The CDR3 DNA reads TGTGCCAGCAGCTTGGGACAGGCCTCCTACGAGCAGTACTTC.

On this clonotype: Its ends do not fully match the called genes, so a read error is possible. The chain carries TRBV6-1 and TRBJ2-1; 8 nucleotides align to TRBD2. Germline CDR1 MNHNS, CDR2 SASEGT. There are 15 residues in the CDR3. This CDR3 reads CVSSGAAGGHNEQFF. As DNA, the CDR3 is TGTGTCAGCAGTGGTGCTGCGGGAGGTCACAATGAGCAGTTCTTC.

The chain is built from TRBV30 and TRBJ1-4; maybe TRBD1 (5 bases). V was pared by 5 bases and J by 13 bases, with 14 bases between. The CDR3 totals 11 residues. CDR1 and CDR2 (germline): GTSNPN, SVGIG (reference sequence). The CDR3 is CAWYRAGGLFF. The DNA for the CDR3 is TGTGCCTGGTATCGGGCGGGGGGACTGTTTTTT.

On this clonotype: One junction end disagrees with the germline gene, perhaps due to a read error. The chain uses TRBV29-1 and TRBJ2-3; D remains ambiguous. The CDR3 runs to 13 residues. Germline loops: CDR1 SQVTM, CDR2 ANQGSEA. CDR3 amino acids: CSVARVLGDTRYF. The CDR3 DNA is TGCAGTGTTGCTCGGGTTCTAGGAGATACGCGGTATTTT.

The J gene is TRBJ2-1, the V gene TRBV20-1; D is ambiguous. Trimming removed 8 bases at V and 8 bases at J, with 19 bases between. Germline assignment: CDR1 DFQATT and CDR2 SNEGSKA (reference sequence). CDR3 length equals 13 residues. As DNA, the CDR3 is TGCAGTACCTTTGAGACCCACCCCCATGAGCAGTTCTTC. Translating it yields CSTFETHPHEQFF.

Remarks on this clonotype: A single base separates this from a much larger clone, so it may be a read error. The rearrangement joins TRBV11-2 to TRBJ2-7; D is uncertain. The germline V gene has CDR1 SGHAT and CDR2 FQNNGV. The CDR3 is made up of 14 amino acids. The CDR3 nucleotides read TGTGCCAGCATCTTAGATACAGCTCCCTACGAGCAGTACTTC. Translation: CASILDTAPYEQYF.

About this clonotype: The junction and the germline gene differ at one end; a read error may be behind it. The V gene is TRBV4-1, the J gene TRBJ1-1; unclear D gene. Germline V CDR1 and CDR2: MGHRA, YSYEKL. This CDR3 contains 12 residues. The chain's CDR3 is CASNQAYTEAFF. Here the CDR3 DNA reads TGCGCCAGCAACCAAGCCTACACTGAAGCTTTCTTT.

The CDR3 sequence: CASAWTGYCYEQYF. In nucleotides, the CDR3 is TGTGCCAGCGCTTGGACAGGTTACTGCTACGAGCAGTACTTC. The V and J genes are TRBV11-2 and TRBJ2-7; 7 bases fit TRBD1. After removal of 8 bases from V and 3 bases from J, the junction contained 10 bases not matched to a gene. Germline CDR1 and CDR2: SGHAT and FQNNGV. This CDR3 has 14 amino acids.

Comments on this clonotype: A much larger clone is a single base away; this may be a read error. V is TRBV29-1 and J is TRBJ2-3; weak D call: TRBD1 (5 bases). CDR1 SQVTM and CDR2 ANQGSEA come from the germline V gene. The CDR3 runs 14 residues. Trimming pared 5 bases from V and 1 base from J, leaving 13 bases between. The CDR3 sequence is CSVLTDPCTDTQYF. In DNA form, the CDR3 reads TGCAGCGTTTTGACAGACCCTTGCACAGATACGCAGTATTTT.

The chain is built from TRBV29-1 and TRBJ2-2, with 11 bases that match TRBD2. Per the germline V gene, CDR1 is SQVTM and CDR2 is ANQGSEA. This CDR3 region has 17 residues. The J segment lost 2 bases and the V segment lost 6 bases, leaving 11 bases of the junction unmatched. The CDR3 nucleotides read TGCAGCGTCGTGGGGCTGACTAGCGGGATAAACACCGGGGAGCTGTTTTTT. It encodes CSVVGLTSGINTGELFF.

About this clonotype itself: An end of the junction differs from the germline gene, which may be a read error. J is TRBJ2-1 and V is TRBV20-1; D perhaps matches TRBD2 (5 bases). CDR1 DFQATT and CDR2 SNEGSKA come from the germline V gene (reference sequence). The CDR3 extends over 15 amino acids. The CDR3 DNA sequence: TGCAGTGGTAGCCACATGGGAGTCCCCTACAATGAGCAATTCTTC. Protein product: CSGSHMGVPYNEQFF.

For this clonotype: Since a much larger clone is just one base distant, this may be a read error. The gene calls are TRBV12-3 or TRBV12-4 and TRBJ2-1; 9 bases are a match to TRBD2. V shed 4 bases and J 9 bases; nucleotides not matched to a gene: 7. The CDR3 is 14 amino acids. Here the CDR3 DNA reads TGTGCCAGCAGTTCGGAGGCTAGCGGGACTGAGCAGTTCTTC. The encoded protein is CASSSEASGTEQFF.

This clonotype has only a few counts. The chain combines TRBV29-1 with TRBJ1-4; a weak D match, TRBD1 (6 bases). Per the germline V gene, CDR1 is SQVTM and CDR2 is ANQGSEA. The V gene lost 3 bases and the J gene lost 7 bases, with 12 bases spanning the gap. The CDR3 spans 13 residues. CDR3 residues: CSVDGRGGEKLFF. In DNA form, the CDR3 reads TGCAGCGTTGACGGCAGGGGAGGTGAAAAACTGTTTTTT.